Listed here are 20 T cell receptor beta chains from one sample, sequenced in a study of T-cell memory formation after mild COVID-19. TCRdb re-called the 5' RACE reads through MiXCR, storing one row per CDR3 protein. The data hold around 370,000 distinct CDR3 sequences, with more than 20% observed a single time. The sample comprised PBMCs or a T cell subset sorted from them (not recorded which). The origin of the receptors is an adult woman who had mild COVID-19 (a few samples of this study predate the infection). Cell type and time point are not known.

This clonotype was picked up many times. The V and J genes are TRBV5-1 and TRBJ2-1, with 9 bases fitting TRBD1. V shed 4 bases and J 4 bases; nucleotides not matched to a gene: 6. The CDR3 has 15 residues. CDR1 and CDR2 (germline): SGHRS, YFSETQ. The CDR3 DNA reads as TGCGCCAGCAGCCCGGGACAGGGACCTTACAATGAGCAGTTCTTC. Protein: CASSPGQGPYNEQFF.

This clonotype was seen only a few times. V gene TRBV7-6 combines with J gene TRBJ2-1; TRBD1 is a possible D gene (6 bases). The V end lost 3 bases, the J end lost 7 bases, and 28 bases lay between the germline ends. This CDR3 contains 19 residues. CDR1 and CDR2 from the germline V gene are SGHVS and FNYEAQ. CDR3 in DNA: TGTGCCAGCAGCTTTGTCCCGGGACACTCCCCCGGGGCCTGGAATGAGCAGTTCTTC. It encodes CASSFVPGHSPGAWNEQFF. Looking up the rest from reference TRBV7-6 and TRBJ2-1 gives the full variable domain: GAGVSQSPRYKVTKRGQDVALRCDPISGHVSLYWYRQALGQGPEFLTYFNYEAQQDKSGLPNDRFSAERPEGSISTLTIQRTEQRDSAMYRCASSFVPGHSPGAWNEQFFGPGTRLTVL.

V gene TRBV12-3 or TRBV12-4 combines with J gene TRBJ2-1; D remains ambiguous. This CDR3 is built from 16 residues. V lost 3 bases and J lost 0, with 12 bases in between. For the CDR3, the DNA is TGTGCCAGCAGTTTCCCCCAGGTTAGCTCCTACAATGAGCAGTTCTTC. Residues: CASSFPQVSSYNEQFF.

The rearrangement joins TRBV9 to TRBJ2-7; TRBD1 agrees at 8 bases. With 0 bases clipped from V and 6 bases from J, the junction kept 8 bases outside the gene matches. CDR3 length: 15 amino acids. The germline gives CDR1 SGDLS, CDR2 YYNGEE. The CDR3, as DNA: TGTGCCAGCAGCGTAGATGTGACAGGGGTGGTCGAGCAGTACTTC. It translates to CASSVDVTGVVEQYF.

This clonotype was recorded a few times. The chain couples TRBV18 to TRBJ1-1, with 8 bases matching TRBD1. This CDR3 comprises 16 residues. The V segment lost 1 base and the J segment 6 bases; nucleotides outside the gene matches: 10. Germline V gene lookup returns CDR1 KGHSH and CDR2 LQKENI. CDR3 sequence: CASSPRTGTVNAEAFF. DNA of the CDR3: TGTGCCAGCTCACCACGGACAGGGACCGTTAATGCTGAAGCTTTCTTT.

The CDR3 spells CATSAQIGERMDEQFF. The DNA of the CDR3 is TGTGCCACCAGTGCCCAAATAGGAGAAAGGATGGATGAGCAGTTCTTC. The V gene is TRBV24-1, the J gene TRBJ2-1; D remains unclear. V was trimmed by 5 bases and J by 8 bases, leaving 21 bases between them. The CDR3 extends over 16 amino acids. Germline CDR1 and CDR2: KGHDR and SFDVKD.

The rearrangement uses TRBV9 and TRBJ2-7; 10 bases align to TRBD2. The CDR3 has 15 amino acids. CDR1 and CDR2 (germline): SGDLS, YYNGEE. The V segment lost 4 bases and the J segment 1 base; nucleotides outside the gene matches: 5. DNA for the CDR3: TGTGCCAGCAGCCCCACGGGACTAGCGTCCTACGAGCAGTACTTC. Amino acid sequence: CASSPTGLASYEQYF.

CDR3 protein: CASSEAAGQKNYGYTF. The CDR3 DNA is TGTGCCAGCAGTGAGGCGGCGGGACAGAAGAATTATGGCTACACCTTC. The chain joins TRBV2 to TRBJ1-2; the match to TRBD1 covers 7 bases. The CDR3 spans 16 residues. Germline V lookup: CDR1 SNHLY, CDR2 FYNNEI. The V and J ends lost 3 bases and 5 bases, in that order; junction bases with no gene match: 12.

The chain joins TRBV2 to TRBJ2-1; no clear D. CDR1 and CDR2 from the germline V gene are SNHLY and FYNNEI. The germline V and J ends were trimmed by 3 bases and 5 bases, with 17 bases remaining between them. This CDR3 has 16 residues. The CDR3 DNA reads as TGTGCCAGCAGTGAGGAACGGTATTCGAAGAACAATGAGCAGTTCTTC. Translated, it gives CASSEERYSKNNEQFF.

CDR3 sequence reads: CASSYTPRSTYEQYF. In nucleotides, the CDR3 is TGTGCCAGCAGTTACACACCTCGGAGTACCTACGAGCAGTACTTC. V and J are TRBV6-5 and TRBJ2-7; D unresolved. Per germline, CDR1 MNHEY and CDR2 SVGAGI. CDR3 length: 15 amino acids. V lost 2 bases and J lost 2, with 13 bases in between.

This chain joins TRBV20-1 and TRBJ2-7; 7 positions agree with TRBD1. This CDR3 has 15 residues. The V and J ends lost 0 bases and 1 base, in that order; junction bases with no gene match: 6. Germline V gene sequence: CDR1 DFQATT, CDR2 SNEGSKA (reference sequence). The CDR3 nucleotides are TGCAGTGCTAGAGATCAGACAGGGCAGTCCTACGAGCAGTACTTC. Protein sequence: CSARDQTGQSYEQYF.

This chain uses TRBV2 with TRBJ1-1; 7 bases are a match to TRBD1. V shed 9 bases and J 11 bases; nucleotides not matched to a gene: 9. The CDR3 extends over 11 amino acids. Germline V lookup: CDR1 SNHLY, CDR2 FYNNEI. CDR3 residues: CARMTGLGAFF. The CDR3 region has the DNA TGTGCCAGGATGACAGGGTTGGGTGCTTTCTTT.

The rearrangement uses TRBV4-3 and TRBJ2-1, with TRBD2 as a possible D gene (6 bases). The CDR3 has 16 amino acids. V was pared by 0 bases and J by 5 bases, with 14 bases between. CDR1 and CDR2 from the germline V gene are LGHNA and YSLEER. The CDR3 DNA reads as TGCGCCAGCAGCCAAGATCGGAGGGAATGGGACAATGAGCAGTTCTTC. Residues: CASSQDRREWDNEQFF.

The chain joins TRBV5-5 to TRBJ1-1, with D uncertain. The germline V gene encodes CDR1 SGHKS and CDR2 YYEKEE (reference sequence). V lost 4 bases, J lost 4 bases, and 17 bases lay in between. The CDR3 loop spans 15 amino acids. The CDR3 DNA is TGTGCCAGCAGCAGGCGAGTCGCAGCAGGCACTGAAGCTTTCTTT. Translated: CASSRRVAAGTEAFF.

This clonotype was observed a few times. The V and J genes are TRBV7-2 and TRBJ2-1; TRBD2 agrees at 9 bases. The trim removed 3 bases at V and 8 bases at J, leaving 8 bases unmatched. Germline values: CDR1 SGHTA, CDR2 FQGNSA. The CDR3 has 15 amino acids. The CDR3 coding sequence is TGTGCCAGCAGCTTTTTCCTAGCGGGAACCGATGAGCAGTTCTTC. Its translation is CASSFFLAGTDEQFF.

This clonotype has a handful of counts. The CDR3 is CASSFAGAPHGYTF. For the CDR3, the DNA is TGTGCCAGCAGTTTCGCGGGGGCGCCCCATGGCTACACCTTC. V is TRBV12-3 or TRBV12-4 and J is TRBJ1-2; the D gene is possibly TRBD1 (6 bases). The CDR3 is made up of 14 amino acids. V lost 3 bases to trimming and J lost 6 bases, with 14 bases between them.

The J gene is TRBJ1-2, the V gene TRBV12-3 or TRBV12-4; D call uncertain. V lost 5 bases to trimming and J lost 8 bases, with 18 bases between them. The CDR3 is 14 amino acids. The CDR3 loop reads CASSLTPGPGGYTF. The CDR3 DNA follows: TGTGCCAGCAGTCTCACACCCGGACCTGGCGGCTACACCTTC.

Only one count was recorded for this clonotype. The chain joins TRBV29-1 to TRBJ2-7; D possibly corresponds to TRBD1 (7 bases). Germline CDR1 and CDR2: SQVTM and ANQGSEA. CDR3 length: 13 amino acids. V was pared by 6 bases and J by 7 bases, with 19 bases between. The CDR3 protein is CSVQHLTGREQYF. CDR3 DNA sequence: TGCAGCGTACAACACCTGACAGGGAGGGAGCAGTACTTC.

This clonotype came up a few times. J is TRBJ2-2 and V is TRBV7-2; the match to TRBD2 covers 12 bases. After removal of 5 bases from V and 0 bases from J, the junction contained 13 bases not matched to a gene. The length of the CDR3 is 20 residues. Germline-derived CDR1 and CDR2 are SGHTA and FQGNSA. The CDR3 sequence: CASSPTSGRMGHTNTGELFF. Written as DNA, the CDR3 is TGTGCCAGCAGCCCGACTAGCGGGAGAATGGGGCACACGAACACCGGGGAGCTGTTTTTT.

This chain joins TRBV6-5 and TRBJ2-7, with 9 bases aligning to TRBD1. V was clipped by 6 bases and J by 2 bases; unmatched bases: 20. The CDR3 totals 19 residues. Germline lookup yields CDR1 MNHEY and CDR2 SVGAGI. The CDR3 nucleotides read TGTGCCAGCAGCCTCGGGACAGGGCAAGCAAGCTTAATTCCCTACGAGCAGTACTTC. It translates to CASSLGTGQASLIPYEQYF.